This T cell receptor beta chain was sequenced during a study of post-analysis software for immune sequencing data. Trimming removed 3 bases from V and 1 base from J, with 16 bases in between. Germline V gene sequence: CDR1 SQVTM, CDR2 ANQGSEA. This CDR3 comprises 16 residues. The TCR beta cDNA libraries carried unique molecular identifiers. From the PCR reads, TCRdb called clonotypes with MiXCR, one entry per CDR3 protein. This sample has 750,000 to 950,000 distinct CDR3 sequences, with roughly 50% found just once. Concerning this clonotype: Its matching antigen is unknown.

Broader study findings: Patients carried four or five TRBV segments more frequently than controls did, and TRBV5-6, TRBV5-1 and TRBV20-1 were among them. Patients with multiple sclerosis recorded significantly lower normalized Chao1 diversity than controls, the study found.

This TCR derives from a girl aged 5 to 17 with multiple sclerosis. This rearrangement joins TRBV29-1 to TRBJ2-1; a possible D gene is TRBD1 (5 bases). The sequenced sample was blood. The chain's CDR3 is CSVDPVGVTSYNEQFF. The CDR3 DNA sequence: TGCAGCGTTGACCCGGTAGGGGTAACGTCCTACAATGAGCAGTTCTTC.